One T cell receptor (beta chain) is described in this entry. The data were obtained in a study of blood T cell repertoires in COVID-19. The ends were cut back, 1 base at V and 0 bases at J, with 17 bases in the middle. Germline V gene lookup returns CDR1 LGHNA and CDR2 YSLEER. The CDR3 length is 18 residues. TCRdb's copy holds only in-frame clones and misses some; the assay was immunoSEQ multiplex PCR. This repertoire shows around 320,000 clones, 90% found once; its top ten account for almost 4%. The sample was PBMCs or T cells enriched from blood (not recorded which). The chain combines TRBV4-3 with TRBJ2-3; TRBD2 might be the D (5 bases). This TCR derives from a woman younger than 45 who had been exposed to COVID-19. The CDR3 region is CASSQAADRDLSTDTQYF. The CDR3 DNA is TGCGCCAGCAGCCAAGCAGCGGACCGGGATCTGAGCACAGATACGCAGTATTTT.